These 28 T cell receptor beta chains originate from one sample sequenced in a study of shared clonotypes between healthy human individuals. Clones were read by immunoSEQ multiplex PCR, and TCRdb kept only the in-frame ones, dropping some. This sample has some 2,000,000 clones; approximately 94% occur once, and the top ten carry 0.85% to 1.2%. Naive CD8 populations comprised CD45RO-negative cells positively selected for CCR7, excluding terminally differentiated effector memory CD45RA+ cells. Sequencing was performed on naive CD8+ T cells sorted from blood. The origin of the receptors is a young man in good health.

V usage is TRBV4-1 and J usage is TRBJ1-1, with D hard to call. Germline assignment: CDR1 MGHRA and CDR2 YSYEKL. This CDR3 is 12 amino acids long. V lost 0 bases and J lost 7, with 6 bases in between. This CDR3 is CASSQDRNEAFF. The CDR3 coding sequence is TGCGCCAGCAGCCAAGATAGGAATGAAGCTTTCTTT.

The rearrangement joins TRBV5-1 to TRBJ2-1; 8 bases agree with TRBD2. This CDR3 is built from 15 residues. Germline V lookup: CDR1 SGHRS, CDR2 YFSETQ. Trimming took 2 bases from V and 5 from J; bases not matched to a gene: 6. CDR3 region: CASSFAGGVHNEQFF. CDR3 bases: TGCGCCAGCAGCTTCGCGGGGGGCGTCCACAATGAGCAGTTCTTC. Full variable domain (missing parts from reference TRBV5-1 and TRBJ2-1): KAGVTQTPRYLIKTRGQQVTLSCSPISGHRSVSWYQQTPGQGLQFLFEYFSETQRNKGNFPGRFSGRQFSNSRSEMNVSTLELGDSALYLCASSFAGGVHNEQFFGPGTRLTVL.

The gene calls are TRBV7-9 and TRBJ1-3; D gene ambiguous. CDR3 length equals 15 residues. V was cut by 5 bases and J by 1 base, with 12 bases left in between. Germline values: CDR1 SEHNR, CDR2 FQNEAQ (reference sequence). The CDR3 is CASSPSRVSGNTIYF. CDR3 sequence (DNA): TGTGCCAGCAGCCCAAGTAGGGTTTCTGGAAACACCATATATTTT.

This clone was found a few times. This rearrangement joins TRBV9 to TRBJ2-7; TRBD2 matches 7 bases. This CDR3 has 15 residues. The germline CDR1 and CDR2 sequences are SGDLS and YYNGEE. With V trimmed by 0 bases and J by 5 bases, 8 bases remained unmatched. CDR3 DNA sequence: TGTGCCAGCAGCGTAGATGGGCGGGAGAGGGACGAGCAGTACTTC. Translating gives CASSVDGRERDEQYF.

The chain has TRBV13 and TRBJ2-7, with 7 bases matching TRBD1. The CDR3 covers 12 residues. The germline V gene encodes CDR1 PRHDT and CDR2 FYEKMQ (reference sequence). Unmatched junction bases numbered 6, after V lost 5 bases and J lost 8 bases. Written as DNA, the CDR3 is TGTGCCAGCAGCCAAGGGACAGACAAGCAGTACTTC. Translating it yields CASSQGTDKQYF.

This clone is a singleton in its sample. This chain links TRBV9 with TRBJ1-2; no clear D. CDR1 and CDR2 from the germline V gene are SGDLS and YYNGEE. The CDR3 is made up of 15 amino acids. Trimming removed 4 bases at V and 1 base at J, with 14 bases between. The CDR3 reads CASSPPTDLNYGYTF. The CDR3 bases are TGTGCCAGCAGCCCGCCGACGGATCTTAACTATGGCTACACCTTC.

This CDR3 is CASSGPGQINQPQHF. DNA for the CDR3: TGTGCCAGCAGTGGACCTGGACAGATCAATCAGCCCCAGCATTTT. The chain recombines TRBV2 with TRBJ1-5; D possibly corresponds to TRBD1 (6 bases). Germline CDR1 reads SNHLY; CDR2 reads FYNNEI. V dropped 4 bases and J dropped 3 bases, with 13 bases sitting between them. The CDR3 covers 15 residues.

The chain carries TRBV4-3 and TRBJ2-1; TRBD2 aligns across 11 bases. V was pared by 5 bases and J by 7 bases, with 7 bases of the junction left unmatched. CDR1 and CDR2 from the germline V gene are LGHNA and YSLEER. The CDR3 runs 15 residues. In DNA, the CDR3 is TGCGCCAGCAGCACCAACGGACTAGCGGGTAATGAGCAGTTCTTC. Protein sequence: CASSTNGLAGNEQFF.

The chain is built from TRBV2 and TRBJ1-3; D is unresolved. This CDR3 region has 15 residues. Trimming took 4 bases from V and 0 from J, leaving 10 bases between them. Germline V gene data show CDR1 as SNHLY and CDR2 as FYNNEI. CDR3 in amino acids: CASSGVTLSGNTIYF. CDR3 DNA: TGTGCCAGCAGTGGGGTCACGCTCTCTGGAAACACCATATATTTT.

The gene calls are TRBV5-3 and TRBJ2-7; 7 bases match TRBD1. TRBV5-3 is treated as an ORF (open reading frame) with a function not yet certain. The ends lost 4 bases at V and 4 bases at J; junction bases unmatched: 14. There are 16 residues in the CDR3. CDR3 in amino acids: CARSPDRDSPMYEQYF. The CDR3 region has the DNA TGTGCCAGAAGCCCAGACAGGGACAGTCCTATGTACGAGCAGTACTTC.

About this clone: The junction differs from germline at one of its ends, possibly a read error. V and J are TRBV7-7 and TRBJ1-3; D is undetermined. The V gene's germline CDR1 is SSHAT and CDR2 FNYEAQ (reference sequence). CDR3 size: 15 residues. The CDR3 here is CASSLFIHSGNTIYF. Here the CDR3 DNA reads TGTGCTAGCAGCTTATTTATCCATTCTGGAAACACCATATATTTT.

The chain uses TRBV4-1 and TRBJ1-6; perhaps TRBD1 as D (5 bases). The CDR3 has 14 amino acids. Per the germline V gene, CDR1 is MGHRA and CDR2 is YSYEKL. V was cut by 3 bases and J by 7 bases, with 10 bases left in between. The CDR3 DNA reads as TGCGCCAGCAGCCATGAGACAGAGAATTCACCCCTCCACTTT. It codes for CASSHETENSPLHF.

A single count supports this clone. This chain joins TRBV21-1 and TRBJ2-2. TRBV21-1 corresponds to a pseudogene. This CDR3 contains 13 residues. CDR3 sequence reads: CASSQKGSGELFF. The CDR3 DNA sequence: TGTGCCAGCAGCCAAAAGGGATCCGGGGAGCTGTTTTTT.

The chain joins TRBV5-6 to TRBJ2-7, with a tentative D call TRBD1 (6 bases). The V end lost 4 bases, the J end lost 2 bases, and 16 bases lay between the germline ends. Germline V gene data show CDR1 as SGHDT and CDR2 as YYEEEE. This CDR3 has 15 amino acids. CDR3 nucleotide sequence: TGTGCCAGCAGCAGTGAACAGGGAAATCCCTACGAGCAGTACTTC. Its translation: CASSSEQGNPYEQYF.

This rearrangement joins TRBV7-9 to TRBJ2-3; D is unresolved. The CDR3 loop spans 15 amino acids. Germline V gene sequence: CDR1 SEHNR, CDR2 FQNEAQ (reference sequence). The V gene lost 2 bases and the J gene lost 0 bases, with 9 bases spanning the gap. The DNA for the CDR3 is TGTGCCAGCAGCTTATTACCCTCTAGCACAGATACGCAGTATTTT. It codes for CASSLLPSSTDTQYF.

CDR3 in amino acids: CASSPRQGLYEQYF. The CDR3 coding sequence is TGTGCCAGCAGCCCCCGACAGGGCCTCTACGAGCAGTACTTC. J is TRBJ2-7 and V is TRBV7-9; 7 bases match TRBD1. CDR1 SEHNR and CDR2 FQNEAQ come from the germline V gene (reference sequence). The CDR3 is 14 amino acids. V was pared by 5 bases and J by 3 bases, with 7 bases of the junction left unmatched. Variable domain in full (rest from reference TRBV7-9 and TRBJ2-7): DTGVSQNPRHKITKRGQNVTFRCDPISEHNRLYWYRQTLGQGPEFLTYFQNEAQLEKSRLLSDRFSAERPKGSFSTLEIQRTEQGDSAMYLCASSPRQGLYEQYFGPGTRLTVT.

V and J are TRBV10-1 and TRBJ2-4; TRBD1 matches 7 bases. The CDR3 contains 14 residues. The germline gives CDR1 WNHNN, CDR2 SYGVQD (reference sequence). Losses at the gene ends were 3 bases for V and 1 base for J; bases not matched to a gene: 0. In nucleotides, the CDR3 is TGCGCCAGCAGTGAACAGGGGGCCAAAAACATTCAGTACTTC. Translated, it gives CASSEQGAKNIQYF.

The V call is TRBV30, the J call TRBJ1-5, with D possibly TRBD1 on 5 matching bases. Trimming removed 4 bases from V and 4 bases from J, with 11 bases in between. The CDR3 contains 13 residues. Per germline, CDR1 GTSNPN and CDR2 SVGIG (reference sequence). The CDR3 nucleotides are TGTGCCTGGAATGTCGGGGGGAATCAGCCCCAGCATTTT. Amino acids: CAWNVGGNQPQHF.

V is TRBV10-3 and J is TRBJ2-7; 7 bases map to TRBD1. The V gene end was trimmed by 7 bases and the J gene end by 7 bases; junction bases not matched to a gene: 22. This CDR3 contains 17 residues. CDR1 and CDR2 from the germline V gene are ENHRY and SYGVKD. The CDR3 loop reads CAITTDRQGVASTEQYF. In DNA form, the CDR3 reads TGTGCCATCACCACAGATCGACAGGGAGTCGCCTCTACGGAGCAGTACTTC.

The V call is TRBV28, the J call TRBJ2-5; 7 bases line up with TRBD2. The germline CDR1 and CDR2 sequences are MDHEN and SYDVKM. The V gene end was trimmed by 3 bases and the J gene end by 1 base; junction bases not matched to a gene: 8. The length of the CDR3 is 16 residues. The CDR3 sequence is CASSFPEAGSQETQYF. CDR3 bases: TGTGCCAGCAGTTTCCCTGAAGCGGGGAGCCAAGAGACCCAGTACTTC.

The chain employs TRBV5-4 and TRBJ2-7; no firm D call. Trimming left V 1 base short and J 1 base short, with 9 bases between. The CDR3 sequence is 14 residues long. The germline CDR1 and CDR2 sequences are SGHNT and YYREEE (reference sequence). CDR3 nucleotides: TGTGCCAGCAGCTTGTCTGGGGTATCCTACGAGCAGTACTTC. Its translation is CASSLSGVSYEQYF.

J is TRBJ2-7 and V is TRBV13; 16 bases agree with TRBD2. Germline V gives CDR1 PRHDT, CDR2 FYEKMQ (reference sequence). Trimming at V came to 5 bases and at J to 5 bases, leaving 6 bases not matched to a gene. The CDR3 sequence is 16 residues long. CDR3 coding DNA: TGTGCCAGCAGCCTGGGACTAGCGGGGGGGATGGACGAGCAGTACTTC. This codes for CASSLGLAGGMDEQYF.

This chain uses TRBV19 with TRBJ2-7; 16 bases align to TRBD2. V lost 6 bases, J lost 5 bases, and 10 bases stayed unmatched. From germline, CDR1 is LNHDA and CDR2 SQIVND (reference sequence). The length of the CDR3 is 17 residues. The CDR3: CASSPRVGTSGRDEQYF. The CDR3 nucleotides read TGTGCCAGTAGCCCTCGCGTGGGGACTAGCGGGAGGGACGAGCAGTACTTC.

CDR3: CASSRQGSMNTEAFF. The CDR3 DNA reads as TGTGCCAGCAGCCGACAGGGATCAATGAACACTGAAGCTTTCTTT. The rearrangement links TRBV27 to TRBJ1-1; TRBD1 aligns across 7 bases. Trimming at V came to 6 bases and at J to 0 bases, leaving 7 bases not matched to a gene. This CDR3 contains 15 residues. In germline, CDR1 is MNHEY, CDR2 SMNVEV (reference sequence).

The CDR3 nucleotides are TGTGCCAGCAGTTTCGTTGGGACAGGGGGCGCGTATGACTATGGCTACACCTTC. Protein product: CASSFVGTGGAYDYGYTF. V usage is TRBV27 and J usage is TRBJ1-2, with 12 bases fitting TRBD1. With V trimmed by 3 bases and J by 3 bases, 11 bases remained unmatched. The CDR3 is 18 amino acids. Germline V CDR1 and CDR2: MNHEY, SMNVEV (reference sequence).

The rearrangement links TRBV13 to TRBJ1-1; 8 nucleotides line up with TRBD1. The CDR3 spans 14 residues. Trimming took 0 bases from V and 10 from J; bases not matched to a gene: 7. The germline V gene encodes CDR1 PRHDT and CDR2 FYEKMQ (reference sequence). The CDR3 loop is CASSLGQGVQAAFF. The DNA of the CDR3 is TGTGCCAGCAGCTTAGGACAGGGGGTACAGGCAGCTTTCTTT.

The V and J genes are TRBV30 and TRBJ1-2; no definite D call. The CDR3 length is 13 residues. The ends were cut back, 2 bases at V and 1 base at J, with 8 bases in the middle. Germline CDR1 reads GTSNPN; CDR2 reads SVGIG (reference sequence). The CDR3 nucleotides read TGTGCCTGGAGTTTTCCCGTTAACTATGGCTACACCTTC. Translating gives CAWSFPVNYGYTF. The whole variable domain, filled in from reference TRBV30 and TRBJ1-2, reads SQTIHQWPATLVQPVGSPLSLECTVEGTSNPNLYWYRQAAGRGLQLLFYSVGIGQISSEVPQNLSASRPQDRQFILSSKKLLLSDSGFYLCAWSFPVNYGYTFGSGTRLTVV.

This clone was detected once. The chain recombines TRBV19 with TRBJ1-1; no firm D call. Germline CDR1 and CDR2: LNHDA and SQIVND (reference sequence). This CDR3 is built from 14 residues. With 0 bases removed from V and 5 bases from J, the gap between germline ends came to 10 bases. CDR3 residues: CASSIDLQHTEAFF. The CDR3 DNA is TGTGCCAGTAGTATAGATCTGCAGCATACTGAAGCTTTCTTT.